These T cell receptor beta chains were read from a single sample in a study of T cells after yellow fever vaccination. TCRdb used MiXCR to reprocess the 5' RACE reads, holding one entry per CDR3 protein. Among 350,000 or so distinct CDR3 sequences listed, roughly 8.6% were seen once. The sequenced sample was PBMCs, obtained 45 days after the first yellow fever vaccination. These receptors originate from a man younger than 30 who received the YFV17D yellow fever vaccine. The CDR3 runs from the conserved cysteine through the conserved F or W. A D gene is named only where the DNA matches it firmly. Not every row has a clone size; where given, it reads once, few, many or a size class.

abundance	j_gene	d_gene	v_gene	CDR3aa	CDR3nt
-	TRBJ2-7	-	TRBV6-5	CASSYSQVDNYEQYF	TGTGCCAGCAGTTACTCACAGGTCGACAACTACGAGCAGTACTTC
few	TRBJ2-3	-	TRBV18	CASSPPGLRTDTQYF	TGTGCCAGCTCACCACCGGGCCTCCGCACAGATACGCAGTATTTT
many	TRBJ1-5	-	TRBV28	CASSLAFQPQHF	TGTGCCAGCAGTTTGGCGTTTCAGCCCCAGCATTTT
-	TRBJ1-2	-	TRBV10-3	CAISFSSGPAPHGYTF	TGTGCCATCAGTTTCTCCTCGGGACCGGCACCCCATGGCTACACCTTC
-	TRBJ2-5	-	TRBV2	CASSEAGGVETQYF	TGTGCCAGCAGTGAAGCTGGAGGAGTGGAGACCCAGTACTTC
-	TRBJ2-1	TRBD1	TRBV29-1	CSDFWDRAYGEQFF	TGCAGCGACTTCTGGGACAGGGCCTATGGTGAGCAGTTCTTC
-	TRBJ1-5	-	TRBV6-1	CASSKSLGHSGGSNQPQHF	TGTGCCAGCAGTAAATCCCTCGGGCATTCGGGAGGTAGCAATCAGCCCCAGCATTTT
-	TRBJ1-2	-	TRBV3-1	CASSQDRRGNGYTF	TGTGCCAGCAGCCAAGACAGGCGGGGTAATGGCTACACCTTC
-	TRBJ1-6	-	TRBV6-5	CASSYSLGPGVSPLHF	TGTGCCAGCAGTTACTCGCTAGGCCCCGGGGTGTCACCCCTCCACTTT
few	TRBJ1-2	-	TRBV7-9	CAAGGSAAGYTF	TGTGCCGCGGGGGGGTCGGCGGCCGGCTACACCTTC
few	TRBJ1-1	TRBD1	TRBV4-1	CASSQGRRGRVPAFF	TGCGCCAGCAGCCAAGGGCGGAGGGGGCGAGTTCCAGCTTTCTTT
few	TRBJ2-1	TRBD2	TRBV7-3	CASSSSGGRSYNEQFF	TGTGCCAGCAGCTCCAGCGGGGGTCGGTCCTACAATGAGCAGTTCTTC
many	TRBJ2-5	TRBD2	TRBV5-4	CASSASGGGLQETQYF	TGTGCCAGCAGCGCTAGCGGGGGGGGGCTACAAGAGACCCAGTACTTC
few	TRBJ2-3	TRBD2	TRBV5-4	CASSLPGVAGGTDTQYF	TGTGCCAGCAGCTTACCAGGTGTAGCGGGGGGCACAGATACGCAGTATTTT
many	TRBJ1-5	TRBD1	TRBV7-2	CASSLRQGDQPQHF	TGTGCCAGCAGCCTCCGACAGGGCGATCAGCCCCAGCATTTT
-	TRBJ1-5	TRBD1	TRBV6-5	CASSSTGTGYQPQHF	TGTGCCAGCAGTTCGACCGGGACAGGTTATCAGCCCCAGCATTTT
few	TRBJ1-2	TRBD1	TRBV4-2	CASSQGRQGYGYTF	TGTGCCAGCAGCCAAGGCCGACAGGGCTATGGCTACACCTTC
-	TRBJ2-5	-	TRBV10-3	CAAQGTQETQYF	TGTGCCGCACAGGGTACTCAAGAGACCCAGTACTTC
few	TRBJ1-1	TRBD1	TRBV5-1	CASSSDRGRVGTEAFF	TGCGCCAGCAGCTCGGACAGGGGGCGCGTTGGCACTGAAGCTTTCTTT
once	TRBJ2-5	TRBD1	TRBV7-2	CAGSYYRTGEETQYF	TGTGCCGGCAGTTATTATAGGACAGGCGAAGAGACCCAGTACTTC
-	TRBJ1-5	TRBD1	TRBV10-3	CAIASTGGDQPQHF	TGTGCCATCGCCTCGACAGGGGGCGATCAGCCCCAGCATTTT
few	TRBJ1-2	TRBD1	TRBV7-9	CASSVDRKVYGYTF	TGTGCCAGCAGCGTGGACAGGAAGGTTTATGGCTACACCTTC
-	TRBJ1-4	TRBD1	TRBV19	CASSSPGQGRYEKLFF	TGTGCCAGTAGTTCGCCGGGACAGGGGCGGTATGAAAAACTGTTTTTT
-	TRBJ1-1	-	TRBV5-4	CASSLSVTEAFF	TGTGCCAGCAGCTTGTCTGTCACTGAAGCTTTCTTT
-	TRBJ1-6	TRBD1	TRBV12-3/TRBV12-4	CASSRTGTGDSPLHF	TGTGCCAGCAGCCGCACTGGGACAGGGGATTCACCCCTCCACTTT
few	TRBJ2-3	-	TRBV5-1	CASSLSGSRDTQYF	TGCGCCAGCAGCCTGTCAGGGAGTAGAGATACGCAGTATTTT
-	TRBJ2-4	-	TRBV6-1	CASSTAPPWVENIQYF	TGTGCCAGCAGTACGGCCCCCCCGTGGGTCGAAAACATTCAGTACTTC
few	TRBJ2-1	TRBD1	TRBV9	CASRGSGQGGNEQFF	TGTGCCAGCAGGGGTTCTGGACAGGGAGGAAATGAGCAGTTCTTC
-	TRBJ2-1	-	TRBV5-1	CASMQDYNEQFF	TGCGCCAGCATGCAAGACTACAATGAGCAGTTCTTC
-	TRBJ2-1	-	TRBV5-1	CASSPTGPRGYNEQFF	TGCGCCAGCAGCCCAACCGGCCCCCGGGGCTACAATGAGCAGTTCTTC
-	TRBJ1-2	-	TRBV7-9	CASSSAGTPNYGYTF	TGTGCCAGCAGCTCAGCCGGGACACCGAACTATGGCTACACCTTC
few	TRBJ2-5	-	TRBV12-3/TRBV12-4	CASSFMAMVRGETQYF	TGTGCCAGCAGTTTTATGGCAATGGTTAGAGGGGAGACCCAGTACTTC
-	TRBJ1-4	TRBD1	TRBV7-9	CASSSRDRDYNEKLFF	TGTGCCAGCAGCTCGAGGGACAGGGATTATAATGAAAAACTGTTTTTT
few	TRBJ2-5	TRBD1	TRBV5-6	CASTTPRDRRETQYF	TGTGCCAGCACCACACCTCGGGACAGGCGGGAGACCCAGTACTTC
many	TRBJ1-5	-	TRBV10-3	CAISGEGTQPQHF	TGTGCCATCAGTGGGGAAGGAACTCAGCCCCAGCATTTT
-	TRBJ1-1	TRBD1	TRBV7-3	CASTREGATWGRTEAFF	TGTGCCAGCACCCGCGAGGGGGCGACTTGGGGGAGAACTGAAGCTTTCTTT
few	TRBJ1-6	TRBD1	TRBV9	CASSHTGDISPLHF	TGTGCCAGCAGCCACACAGGGGATATTTCACCCCTCCACTTT
few	TRBJ2-3	TRBD2	TRBV4-1	CASSHSRGASGGADTQYF	TGCGCCAGCAGCCATTCCCGAGGGGCTAGCGGGGGGGCAGATACGCAGTATTTT
many	TRBJ2-7	TRBD1	TRBV7-2	CASSNYYDRDEQYF	TGTGCCAGCAGCAATTATTACGACAGGGACGAGCAGTACTTC